The present T cell receptor (beta chain) was sequenced within a study of T-cell reconstitution after alpha-beta-depleted transplantation in children. Study-wide findings and caveats: The study traced high day-60 TCRbeta diversity in some patients to surviving recipient T cells and thymic progenitors. Several hundred expanded graft clones reportedly supplied alpha-beta T cells about two months after transplant. Once a year had passed after transplant, T-cell counts and diversity came mostly from newly produced T cells.

There are a few counts of this clonotype. As yet, its antigen is unknown. Preparation of the TCRbeta library involved a method that used unique molecular identifiers. Using its own MiXCR run on the PCR reads, TCRdb lists one record per CDR3 protein. The sample lists fewer than 550,000 distinct CDR3 sequences, roughly 17% occurring once. The CDR3 runs to 15 residues. Per germline, CDR1 LGHNA and CDR2 YSLEER. Trimming took 0 bases from V and 2 from J, leaving 7 bases between them. This clonotype originated in a boy less than two years old who had a stem cell transplant for Wiskott-Aldrich syndrome, so the T cells may come from the graft donor. The source was PBMCs, mostly from graft donor cells, collected 360 days after TCRalphabeta/CD19-depleted stem cell transplant. V gene TRBV4-3 combines with J gene TRBJ2-2, with unresolved D. The CDR3 bases are TGCGCCAGCAGCCAAGAACGGCTAAACACCGGGGAGCTGTTTTTT. Protein sequence: CASSQERLNTGELFF.